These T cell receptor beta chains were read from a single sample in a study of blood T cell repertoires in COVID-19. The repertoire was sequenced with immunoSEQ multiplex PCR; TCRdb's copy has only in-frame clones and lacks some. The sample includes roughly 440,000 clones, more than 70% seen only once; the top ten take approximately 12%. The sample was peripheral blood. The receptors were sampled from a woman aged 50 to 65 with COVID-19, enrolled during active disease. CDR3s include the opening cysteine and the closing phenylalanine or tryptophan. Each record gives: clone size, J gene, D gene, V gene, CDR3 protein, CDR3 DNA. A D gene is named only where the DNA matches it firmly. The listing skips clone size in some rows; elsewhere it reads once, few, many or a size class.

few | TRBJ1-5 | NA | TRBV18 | CASSPQASNQPQHF | TGTGCCAGCTCACCGCAGGCCTCCAATCAGCCCCAGCATTTT
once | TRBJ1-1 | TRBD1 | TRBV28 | CASSLLGPGGNTEAFF | TGTGCCAGCAGTTTATTGGGGCCAGGGGGGAACACTGAAGCTTTCTTT
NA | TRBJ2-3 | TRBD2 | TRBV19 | CASSQRGGRRTDTQYF | TGTGCCAGTAGTCAGCGGGGGGGGCGCAGGACAGATACGCAGTATTTT
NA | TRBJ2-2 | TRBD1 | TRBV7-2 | CASSSGDRGWLFF | TGTGCCAGCAGCTCTGGGGACAGGGGGTGGCTGTTTTTT
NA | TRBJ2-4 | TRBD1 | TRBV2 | CASSVSRGTGGNIQYF | TGTGCCAGCAGCGTCAGTCGGGGGACAGGTGGAAACATTCAGTACTTC
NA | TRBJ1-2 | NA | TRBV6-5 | CASIPSRGARGYTF | TGTGCCAGCATCCCTTCGCGGGGGGCGAGAGGCTACACCTTC
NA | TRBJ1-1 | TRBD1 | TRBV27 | CASSLNRGPMNTEAFF | TGTGCCAGCAGTCTCAACAGGGGTCCAATGAACACTGAAGCTTTCTTT
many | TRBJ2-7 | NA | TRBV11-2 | CASSGIKGLWYEQYF | TGTGCCAGCAGCGGAATAAAGGGGCTGTGGTACGAGCAGTACTTC
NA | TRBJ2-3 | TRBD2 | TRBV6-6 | CATNLGGSDTQYF | TGTGCGACCAACCTGGGAGGGTCAGATACGCAGTATTTT
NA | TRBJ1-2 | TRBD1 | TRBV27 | CASSLGTGGKGGYTF | TGTGCCAGCAGTTTAGGGACAGGGGGCAAGGGAGGCTACACCTTC
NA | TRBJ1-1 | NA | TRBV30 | CAWGQDYTEAFF | TGTGCCTGGGGCCAAGACTACACTGAAGCTTTCTTT
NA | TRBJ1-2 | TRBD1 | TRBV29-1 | CSVDQGAGGYTF | TGCAGCGTTGATCAGGGGGCGGGTGGCTACACCTTC
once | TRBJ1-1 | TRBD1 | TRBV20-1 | CSAGTEIEAFF | TGCAGTGCCGGGACAGAAATCGAAGCTTTCTTT
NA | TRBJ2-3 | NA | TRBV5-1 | CASSATVAGRDTQYF | TGCGCCAGCAGCGCGACGGTAGCTGGGAGAGATACGCAGTATTTT
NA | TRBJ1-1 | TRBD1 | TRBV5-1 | CASSLGPVGQSYGGAEAFF | TGCGCCAGCAGCTTGGGCCCCGTGGGACAGTCCTACGGGGGGGCTGAAGCTTTCTTT
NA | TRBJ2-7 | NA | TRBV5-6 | CASSSYGGTYEQYF | TGTGCCAGCAGCTCTTATGGGGGGACCTACGAGCAGTACTTC
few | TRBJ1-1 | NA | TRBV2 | CASSGGPGGEAFF | TGTGCCAGCAGTGGTGGGCCCGGAGGTGAAGCTTTCTTT
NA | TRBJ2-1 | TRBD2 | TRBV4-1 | CASRGTSGGNEQFF | TGCGCCAGCAGAGGTACTAGCGGGGGTAACGAGCAGTTCTTC
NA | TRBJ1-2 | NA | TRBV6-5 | CASRIFLGYGYTF | TGTGCCAGCAGAATCTTCCTAGGCTATGGCTACACCTTC
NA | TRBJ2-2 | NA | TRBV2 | CASSDPGTTTNTGELFF | TGTGCCAGCAGTGACCCCGGGACAACAACCAACACCGGGGAGCTGTTTTTT
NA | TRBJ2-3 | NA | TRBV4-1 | CASSQPPPTGALPQTQYF | TGCGCCAGCAGCCAACCGCCTCCGACAGGCGCCCTCCCGCAAACGCAGTATTTT
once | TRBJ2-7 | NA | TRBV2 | CASRSAADYEQYF | TGTGCCAGTAGGAGCGCAGCCGATTACGAGCAGTACTTC
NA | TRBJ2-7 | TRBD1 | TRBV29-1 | CSVERTGEQYF | TGCAGCGTTGAACGGACAGGGGAGCAGTACTTC
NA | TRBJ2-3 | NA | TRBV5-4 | CASSLELHADTQYF | TGTGCCAGCAGCTTGGAACTCCATGCAGATACGCAGTATTTT
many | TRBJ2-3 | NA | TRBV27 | CASTPGSTDTQYF | TGTGCCAGCACCCCAGGGAGCACAGATACGCAGTATTTT
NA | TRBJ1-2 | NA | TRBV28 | CASSSPGDYGYTF | TGTGCCAGCTCCTCTCCGGGGGACTATGGCTACACCTTC
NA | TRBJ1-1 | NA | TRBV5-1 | CASSFTTGISEAFF | TGCGCCAGCAGCTTCACTACAGGCATTTCTGAAGCTTTCTTT
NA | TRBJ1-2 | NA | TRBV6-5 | CASSYTTDGANYGYTF | TGTGCCAGCAGTTACACGACAGATGGGGCTAACTATGGCTACACCTTC
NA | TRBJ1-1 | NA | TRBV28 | CASTLGGSTEAFF | TGTGCCAGCACCCTGGGAGGGAGCACTGAAGCTTTCTTT
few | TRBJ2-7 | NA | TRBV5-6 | CASSLAQGGEQYF | TGTGCCAGCAGCTTGGCCCAGGGCGGCGAGCAGTACTTC
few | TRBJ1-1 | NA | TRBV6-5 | CASERVMNTEAFF | TGTGCCAGCGAGCGTGTTATGAACACTGAAGCTTTCTTT
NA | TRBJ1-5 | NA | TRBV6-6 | CASSYSQGPQPQHF | TGTGCCAGCAGTTACTCACAGGGTCCTCAGCCCCAGCATTTT
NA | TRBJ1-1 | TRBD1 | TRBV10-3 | CAISQGENTEAFF | TGTGCCATCAGTCAGGGGGAGAACACTGAAGCTTTCTTT
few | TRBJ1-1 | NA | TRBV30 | CASKWGPQNTEAFF | TGTGCCTCGAAGTGGGGCCCCCAAAACACTGAAGCTTTCTTT
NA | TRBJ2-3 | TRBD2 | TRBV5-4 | CASSLGGGASTDTQYF | TGTGCCAGCAGCTTGGGGGGGGGTGCTAGCACAGATACGCAGTATTTT
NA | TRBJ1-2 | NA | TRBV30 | CAWIRGWDGYTF | TGTGCCTGGATACGGGGATGGGATGGCTACACCTTC